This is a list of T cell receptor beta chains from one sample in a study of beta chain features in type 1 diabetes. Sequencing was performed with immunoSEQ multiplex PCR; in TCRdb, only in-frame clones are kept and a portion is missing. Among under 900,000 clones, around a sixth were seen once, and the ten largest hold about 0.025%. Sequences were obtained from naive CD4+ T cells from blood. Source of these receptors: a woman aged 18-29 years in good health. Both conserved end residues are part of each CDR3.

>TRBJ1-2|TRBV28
CASSWLRGHGYTF
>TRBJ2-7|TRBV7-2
CASSLVGGGYNRYEQYF
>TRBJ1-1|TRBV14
CASSPRWFQATHTEAFF
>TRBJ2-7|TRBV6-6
CASSPGLKGEQYF
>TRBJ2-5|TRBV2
CASSAYRVGETQYF
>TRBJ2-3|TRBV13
CASSAPSGRAGLTSTDTQYF
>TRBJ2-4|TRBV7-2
CASSLGTSGIKNIQYF
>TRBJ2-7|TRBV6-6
CASSELGDTYEQYF
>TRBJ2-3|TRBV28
CASSFYGRGTDTQYF
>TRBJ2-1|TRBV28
CASSSVRREQFF
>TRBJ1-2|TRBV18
CASSPPTGAVGYTF
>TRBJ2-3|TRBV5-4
CASSLGEASGRWGTDTQYF
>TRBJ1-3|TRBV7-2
CASSLLMEGRGNTIYF
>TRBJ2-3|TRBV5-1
CASSLARAGTDTQYF
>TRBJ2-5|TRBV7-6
CASSRRGPGETQYF
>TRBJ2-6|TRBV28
CASSSLSSGANVLTF
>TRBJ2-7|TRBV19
CASRKGLAGAGEQYF
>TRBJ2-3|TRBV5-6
CASSYLAEIRDTQYF
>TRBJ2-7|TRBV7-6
CASSPGQAGVYEQYF
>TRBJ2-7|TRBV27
CASRPQRRRGPISYEQYF
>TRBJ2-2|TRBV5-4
CASSPRRGPNTGELFF
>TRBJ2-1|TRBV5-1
CASRRGQMNNEQFF
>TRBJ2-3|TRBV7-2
CASSPMNTQYF
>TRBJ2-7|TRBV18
CASSPAGSWYEQYF
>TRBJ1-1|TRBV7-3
CASSTGPDSEAFF
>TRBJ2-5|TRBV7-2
CASSPSTLSGRAQTQYF
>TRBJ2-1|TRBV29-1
CSVRLAGVGINEQFF
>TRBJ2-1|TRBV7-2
CASSLSYNEQFF
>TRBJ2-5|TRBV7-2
CASSLFGLAGGPGQETQYF